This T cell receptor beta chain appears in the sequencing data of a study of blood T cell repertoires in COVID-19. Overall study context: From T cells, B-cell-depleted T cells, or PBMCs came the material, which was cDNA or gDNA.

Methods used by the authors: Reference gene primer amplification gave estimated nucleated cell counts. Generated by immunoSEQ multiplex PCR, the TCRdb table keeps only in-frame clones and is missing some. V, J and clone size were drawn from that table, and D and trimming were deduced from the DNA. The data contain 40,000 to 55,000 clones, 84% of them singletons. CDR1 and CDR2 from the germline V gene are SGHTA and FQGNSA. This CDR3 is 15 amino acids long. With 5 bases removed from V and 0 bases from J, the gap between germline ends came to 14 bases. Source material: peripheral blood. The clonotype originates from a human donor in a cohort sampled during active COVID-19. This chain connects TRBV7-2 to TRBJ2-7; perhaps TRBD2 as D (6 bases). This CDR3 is CASSQEATSSYEQYF. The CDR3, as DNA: TGTGCCAGCAGCCAAGAGGCGACTAGCTCCTACGAGCAGTACTTC. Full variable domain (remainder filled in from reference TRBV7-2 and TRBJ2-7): GAGVSQSPSNKVTEKGKDVELRCDPISGHTALYWYRQSLGQGLEFLIYFQGNSAPDKSGLPSDRFSAERTGGSVSTLTIQRTQQEDSAVYLCASSQEATSSYEQYFGPGTRLTVT.